This is a list of T cell receptor beta chains from one sample in a study of regulatory T cells in long-lasting Graves disease. TCRdb used MiXCR to reprocess the multiplex PCR reads, holding one entry per CDR3 protein. The sample consists of under 500,000 distinct CDR3 sequences, around 21% of them appearing once. The specimen comprised peripheral blood mononuclear cells (PBMCs), sampled when the disease was refractory, from a patient treated with antithyroid drugs. These TCRs come from a female donor with Graves disease. Both conserved end residues are part of each CDR3. A D gene is named only where the DNA matches it firmly. Size tells how often a clone was seen (once, few, many) or the class of an expanded clone, and some rows leave it out.

TGTGCCAGCAGCCAAATATGGCGGGAGTCCAATGAGCAGTTCTTC | CASSQIWRESNEQFF | NA | TRBV3-1 | TRBD2 | TRBJ2-1
TGCAGCGTCGGGACAGCTCAAGAGACCCAGTACTTC | CSVGTAQETQYF | many | TRBV29-1 | TRBD1 | TRBJ2-5
TGTGCCAGCAGCGTCAACAGGAACACGAACACCGGGGAGCTGTTTTTT | CASSVNRNTNTGELFF | many | TRBV7-9 | NA | TRBJ2-2
TGTGCCAGCAGCATATACACAGGGGGCCAATACGAGCAGTACTTC | CASSIYTGGQYEQYF | few | TRBV7-2 | TRBD1 | TRBJ2-7
TGCACCAGCAGCCAAGTAGCGACAGGGTACTACGAGCAGTACTTC | CTSSQVATGYYEQYF | NA | TRBV4-3 | TRBD1 | TRBJ2-7
TGTGCCAGCAGCCAAGACAGAACTAGCGGCACAGATACGCAGTATTTT | CASSQDRTSGTDTQYF | few | TRBV3-1 | TRBD2 | TRBJ2-3
TGTGCCAGCAGTTTATCGCCAGGGGCCTACGAGCAGTACTTC | CASSLSPGAYEQYF | few | TRBV27 | NA | TRBJ2-7
TGCAGCGCAGAAGCGGACCTGCAGGAGACCCAGTACTTC | CSAEADLQETQYF | many | TRBV29-1 | NA | TRBJ2-5
TGCAGTGCTACCCTAGCGGGAGGTGGGGAGCTGTTTTTT | CSATLAGGGELFF | few | TRBV20-1 | TRBD2 | TRBJ2-2
TGCGCCAGCAACCCCCTAGGGGAGGAAAACACTGAAGCTTTCTTT | CASNPLGEENTEAFF | few | TRBV5-1 | NA | TRBJ1-1
TGTGCCAGCAGCTTAATAGCAACTAATGAAAAACTGTTTTTT | CASSLIATNEKLFF | many | TRBV7-2 | NA | TRBJ1-4
TGCGCCAGCAATTATTTTGTCCGCACGAAGCGACGCACCGGGGAGCTGTTTTTT | CASNYFVRTKRRTGELFF | NA | TRBV5-1 | NA | TRBJ2-2
TGTGCCAGCAGCACCGCGGGAGGGGGGACGGAGACCCAGTACTTC | CASSTAGGGTETQYF | few | TRBV7-9 | TRBD2 | TRBJ2-5
TGTGCCAGCAGCTTAGCCCCGGGTTTCGGCTACACCTTC | CASSLAPGFGYTF | many | TRBV7-9 | NA | TRBJ1-2
TGTGCCAGCAGTTTCGACAGGGGTTTCAACACTGAAGCTTTCTTT | CASSFDRGFNTEAFF | many | TRBV6-5 | TRBD1 | TRBJ1-1
TGCAGTGCTAGCTTCCGAACAGGGACGTCCCCCTACGAGCAGTACTTC | CSASFRTGTSPYEQYF | NA | TRBV20-1 | NA | TRBJ2-7
TGTGCCAGCAGTGAGTTAGCGGGAGGCAAAAACATTCAGTACTTC | CASSELAGGKNIQYF | few | TRBV6-1 | TRBD2 | TRBJ2-4
TGTGCCTGGAGTGGTGAAGGGGCGTCCTACAATGAGCAGTTCTTC | CAWSGEGASYNEQFF | NA | TRBV30 | NA | TRBJ2-1
TGTGCCAGCAGCTACCGAGGTGGCGGGGACAGGATAGGGGGGGAGCCCCAGCATTTT | CASSYRGGGDRIGGEPQHF | NA | TRBV7-3 | TRBD1 | TRBJ1-5
TGTGCCACCGGGCCCGTGAACACCGGGGAGCTGTTTTTT | CATGPVNTGELFF | once | TRBV24-1 | NA | TRBJ2-2
TGTGCCAGCAGCTTAGATCTAGCGGGGGAGCAGTTCTTC | CASSLDLAGEQFF | NA | TRBV7-3 | TRBD2 | TRBJ2-1
TGTGCCAGTAGACGGACCGACAGGGTGGAGCAGCCCCAGCATTTT | CASRRTDRVEQPQHF | NA | TRBV19 | TRBD1 | TRBJ1-5
TGTGCCAGCCGCCGGACAGCTACCTACGAGCAGTACTTC | CASRRTATYEQYF | NA | TRBV25-1 | NA | TRBJ2-7
TGTGCCAGCAGTTTTATCGGGCAGGCGGAGACCCAGTACTTC | CASSFIGQAETQYF | NA | TRBV12-3/TRBV12-4 | NA | TRBJ2-5
TGTGCCAGCAGCGTTGGACAGACTAATGCCTACGAGCAGTACTTC | CASSVGQTNAYEQYF | many | TRBV7-9 | NA | TRBJ2-7
TGCGCCAGCAGCCAAGATAACAGGGAATTCTATGGCTACACCTTC | CASSQDNREFYGYTF | NA | TRBV4-1 | NA | TRBJ1-2
TGTGCCATCAGTGAGGTGGCCAACACCGGGGAGCTGTTTTTT | CAISEVANTGELFF | NA | TRBV10-3 | NA | TRBJ2-2
TGCAGTGCTAGAGATATGGGCAAGGGGGGACAAGGGGGCCATGATCAGCCCCAGCATTTT | CSARDMGKGGQGGHDQPQHF | NA | TRBV20-1 | TRBD1 | TRBJ1-5
TGTGCCAGCAGCCAATTTCTGGTAGCGGGCTACGAGCAGTACTTC | CASSQFLVAGYEQYF | NA | TRBV11-2 | TRBD2 | TRBJ2-7
TGTGCCAGCAGAACTAGCGGGCTCGGAGGAGAGACCCAGTACTTC | CASRTSGLGGETQYF | many | TRBV27 | TRBD2 | TRBJ2-5
TGTGCCAGTAGTAATCCGGGACTAGCGGAGTTGCAGTACTTC | CASSNPGLAELQYF | many | TRBV19 | TRBD2 | TRBJ2-7
TGTGCCAGCAGGACTACTAGTATTTGGGAGACCCAGTACTTC | CASRTTSIWETQYF | many | TRBV2 | NA | TRBJ2-5
TGTGCCAGCAGCTTGAGAGGACGGTTAGCCAAAAACATTCAGTACTTC | CASSLRGRLAKNIQYF | many | TRBV7-2 | NA | TRBJ2-4
TGTGCCAGCAGCTCCGGACTCTATGGCTACACCTTC | CASSSGLYGYTF | many | TRBV13 | NA | TRBJ1-2
TGTGCCAGCAGTGACAGGGGAATCACTGAAGCTTTCTTT | CASSDRGITEAFF | NA | TRBV27 | TRBD1 | TRBJ1-1